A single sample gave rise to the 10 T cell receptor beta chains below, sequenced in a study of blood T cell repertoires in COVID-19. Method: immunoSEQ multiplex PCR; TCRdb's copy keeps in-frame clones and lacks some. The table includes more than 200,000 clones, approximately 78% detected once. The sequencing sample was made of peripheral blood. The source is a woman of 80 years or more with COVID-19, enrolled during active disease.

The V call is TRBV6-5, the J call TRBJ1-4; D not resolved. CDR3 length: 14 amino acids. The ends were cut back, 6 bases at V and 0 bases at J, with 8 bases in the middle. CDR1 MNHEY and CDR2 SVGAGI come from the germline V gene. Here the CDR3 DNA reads TGTGCCAGCAGCCCGAGTGCAACTAATGAAAAACTGTTTTTT. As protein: CASSPSATNEKLFF.

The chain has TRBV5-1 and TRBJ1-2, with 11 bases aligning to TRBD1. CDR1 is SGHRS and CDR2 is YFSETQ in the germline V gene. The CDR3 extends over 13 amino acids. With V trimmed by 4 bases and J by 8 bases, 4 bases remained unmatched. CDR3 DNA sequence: TGCGCCAGCAGCATAGGGACAGGGGGAGGCTACACCTTC. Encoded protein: CASSIGTGGGYTF.

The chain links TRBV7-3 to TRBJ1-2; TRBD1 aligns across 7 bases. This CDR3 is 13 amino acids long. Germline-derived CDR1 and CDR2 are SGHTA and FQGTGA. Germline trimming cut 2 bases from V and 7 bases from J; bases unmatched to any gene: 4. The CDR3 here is CASSLETGFGYTF. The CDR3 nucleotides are TGTGCCAGCAGCTTAGAGACAGGGTTTGGCTACACCTTC.

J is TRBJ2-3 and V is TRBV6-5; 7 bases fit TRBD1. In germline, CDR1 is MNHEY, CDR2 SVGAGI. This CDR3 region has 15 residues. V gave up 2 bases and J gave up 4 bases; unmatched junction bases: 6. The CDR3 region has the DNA TGTGCCAGCAGTTACCAGGGGGTAAGAGCAGATACGCAGTATTTT. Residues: CASSYQGVRADTQYF.

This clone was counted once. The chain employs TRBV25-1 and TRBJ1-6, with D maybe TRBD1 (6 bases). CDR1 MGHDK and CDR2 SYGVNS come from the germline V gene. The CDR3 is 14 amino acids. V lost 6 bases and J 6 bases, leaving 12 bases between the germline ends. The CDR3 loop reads CASRREGVNSPLHF. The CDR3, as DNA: TGTGCCAGCAGGAGAGAGGGGGTTAATTCACCCCTCCACTTT.

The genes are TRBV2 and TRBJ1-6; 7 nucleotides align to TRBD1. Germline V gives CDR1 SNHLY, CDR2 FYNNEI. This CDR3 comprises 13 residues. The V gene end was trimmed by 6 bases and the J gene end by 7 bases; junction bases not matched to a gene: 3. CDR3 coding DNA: TGTGCCAGCAGACAGGGGAGGAATTCACCCCTCCACTTT. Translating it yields CASRQGRNSPLHF.

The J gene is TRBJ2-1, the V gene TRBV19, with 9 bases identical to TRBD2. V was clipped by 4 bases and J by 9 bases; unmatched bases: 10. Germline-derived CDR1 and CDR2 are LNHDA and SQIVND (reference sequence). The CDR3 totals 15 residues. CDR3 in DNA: TGTGCCAGTAGTACCGCCGGGACTAGCTCTTCTGAGCAGTTCTTC. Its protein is CASSTAGTSSSEQFF.

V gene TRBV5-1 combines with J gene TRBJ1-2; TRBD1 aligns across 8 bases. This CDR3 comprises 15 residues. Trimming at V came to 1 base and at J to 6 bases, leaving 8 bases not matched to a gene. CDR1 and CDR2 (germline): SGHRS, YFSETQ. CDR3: CASSLLTGTGDGYTF. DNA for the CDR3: TGCGCCAGCAGCTTGTTAACCGGGACAGGAGATGGCTACACCTTC.

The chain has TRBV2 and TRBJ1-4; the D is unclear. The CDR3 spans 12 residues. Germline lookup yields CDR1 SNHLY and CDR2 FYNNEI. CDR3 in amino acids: CASGKTNEKLFF. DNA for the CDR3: TGTGCATCGGGGAAAACTAATGAAAAACTGTTTTTT.

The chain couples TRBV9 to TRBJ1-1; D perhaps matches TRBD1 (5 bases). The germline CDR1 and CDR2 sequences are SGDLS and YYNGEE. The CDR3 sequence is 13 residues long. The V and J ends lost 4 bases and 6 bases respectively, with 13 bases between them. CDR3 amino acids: CASSSHTGSEAFF. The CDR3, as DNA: TGTGCCAGCAGCTCGCACACAGGTTCTGAAGCTTTCTTT.